The 13 T cell receptor beta chains below all came from one sample that was sequenced in a study of OX40 agonist ivuxolimab in advanced cancers. The assay was immunoSEQ multiplex PCR, and TCRdb's table has in-frame clones only and misses some. The table lists around 30,000 clones, 80% to 95% of them singletons, with 4% to 5% in the top ten. The input for sequencing was CD4+ or CD8+ T cells sorted from blood, taken in a trial of the OX40 agonist ivuxolimab. The source is an adult with an advanced solid tumor such as melanoma, head and neck, liver or kidney cancer.

This chain links TRBV10-3 with TRBJ1-1; TRBD1 might be the D (5 bases). V was shortened by 2 bases and J by 1 base, with 5 bases between the two germline ends. The germline V gene has CDR1 ENHRY and CDR2 SYGVKD. The CDR3 consists of 13 residues. CDR3 sequence (DNA): TGTGCCATCAGTGAGACAGGGAACACTGAAGCTTTCTTT. Translation: CAISETGNTEAFF.

This clone was seen only a few times. The rearrangement links TRBV9 to TRBJ1-4; D possibly corresponds to TRBD1 (5 bases). There are 14 residues in the CDR3. Germline V lookup: CDR1 SGDLS, CDR2 YYNGEE. Deletions cut 4 bases from V and 4 bases from J, with 11 bases between. The CDR3: CASSQTAYNEKLFF. CDR3 bases: TGTGCCAGCAGCCAGACAGCGTATAATGAAAAACTGTTTTTT.

The rearrangement links TRBV19 to TRBJ2-1, with 10 bases identical to TRBD1. The germline gives CDR1 LNHDA, CDR2 SQIVND (reference sequence). The CDR3 consists of 15 residues. The junction had 4 bases not matched to a gene; V was cut back by 5 bases and J by 3 bases. CDR3: CASSRDRGSYNEQFF. CDR3 bases: TGTGCCAGTAGTCGGGACAGGGGCAGCTACAATGAGCAGTTCTTC.

The chain uses TRBV29-1 and TRBJ2-5, with 13 bases lining up with TRBD2. J was trimmed by 5 bases and V by 6 bases; bases with no gene match: 9. From germline, CDR1 is SQVTM and CDR2 ANQGSEA. The CDR3 sequence is 15 residues long. The CDR3 loop is CSVRGLAGLRETQYF. The CDR3 nucleotides read TGCAGCGTGAGGGGACTAGCGGGGCTACGGGAGACCCAGTACTTC.

This clone has only one observation. The chain recombines TRBV4-2 with TRBJ1-2, with D maybe TRBD1 (6 bases). Trimming removed 4 bases from V and 7 bases from J, with 19 bases in between. CDR1 and CDR2 from the germline V gene are LGHNA and YNFKEQ. This CDR3 has 15 residues. DNA of the CDR3: TGTGCCAGCAGCCTTGGGGGACAATTAACTATTGGCTACACCTTC. It specifies CASSLGGQLTIGYTF.

On this clone itself: Other DNA variants within this sample encode the same CDR3. The chain employs TRBV5-6 and TRBJ2-5; no firm D call. The germline V gene encodes CDR1 SGHDT and CDR2 YYEEEE. This CDR3 is 11 amino acids long. Trimming left V 2 bases short and J 1 base short, with 0 bases between. DNA for the CDR3: TGTGCCAGCAGCTTCCAAGAGACCCAGTACTTC. Translation: CASSFQETQYF. The variable domain in full, with the rest retrieved from reference TRBV5-6 and TRBJ2-5, is DAGVTQSPTHLIKTRGQQVTLRCSPKSGHDTVSWYQQALGQGPQFIFQYYEEEERQRGNFPDRFSGHQFPNYSSELNVNALLLGDSALYLCASSFQETQYFGPGTRLLVL.

The CDR3 sequence is CASRQGSSYEQYF. As DNA, the CDR3 is TGTGCCAGCAGACAGGGGAGCTCCTACGAGCAGTACTTC. The chain joins TRBV4-2 to TRBJ2-7; TRBD1 matches 7 bases. Germline CDR1 reads LGHNA; CDR2 reads YNFKEQ. V lost 6 bases and J lost 0; bases outside the gene matches: 2. There are 13 residues in the CDR3.

The rearrangement joins TRBV5-1 to TRBJ2-1, with TRBD2 matching 7 bases. Germline-derived CDR1 and CDR2 are SGHRS and YFSETQ. With V trimmed by 0 bases and J by 4 bases, 7 bases remained unmatched. The CDR3 extends over 16 amino acids. The CDR3 spells CASSLDASGNYNEQFF. The CDR3 coding sequence is TGCGCCAGCAGCTTGGATGCTAGCGGAAATTACAATGAGCAGTTCTTC.

The CDR3 DNA reads TGTGCCAGCAGTGAAGGGGGCGCGGACTATGGCTACACCTTC. It encodes CASSEGGADYGYTF. This chain uses TRBV28 with TRBJ1-2, with 7 bases aligning to TRBD1. J was trimmed by 3 bases and V by 5 bases; bases with no gene match: 6. Germline CDR1 and CDR2: MDHEN and SYDVKM. CDR3 length equals 14 residues.

The CDR3, as DNA: TGTGCCAGCAGCTTGGTGGGACAGGAACTGAACACTGAAGCTTTCTTT. This encodes CASSLVGQELNTEAFF. This rearrangement joins TRBV5-8 to TRBJ1-1; 8 bases map to TRBD1. The CDR3 loop spans 16 amino acids. The germline gives CDR1 SGHTS, CDR2 YDEGEE. V was pared by 0 bases and J by 0 bases, with 4 bases of the junction left unmatched. The variable domain in full, with the rest retrieved from reference TRBV5-8 and TRBJ1-1, is EAGVTQSPTHLIKTRGQQATLRCSPISGHTSVYWYQQALGLGLQFLLWYDEGEERNRGNFPPRFSGRQFPNYSSELNVNALELEDSALYLCASSLVGQELNTEAFFGQGTRLTVV.

The genes are TRBV18 and TRBJ1-2; D may be TRBD1 (5 bases). The CDR3 sequence is 13 residues long. V was shortened by 4 bases and J by 7 bases, with 13 bases between the two germline ends. Germline V gene data show CDR1 as KGHSH and CDR2 as LQKENI. In nucleotides, the CDR3 is TGTGCCAGCTCACGGCAGGGCGACGGTGGCTACACCTTC. This sequence encodes CASSRQGDGGYTF. Together with reference TRBV18 and TRBJ1-2, the CDR3 gives the full variable domain: NAGVMQNPRHLVRRRGQEARLRCSPMKGHSHVYWYRQLPEEGLKFMVYLQKENIIDESGMPKERFSAEFPKEGPSILRIQQVVRGDSAAYFCASSRQGDGGYTFGSGTRLTVV.

The V call is TRBV7-2, the J call TRBJ2-3; 13 nucleotides match TRBD2. Germline CDR1 is SGHTA and CDR2 is FQGNSA. This CDR3 contains 18 residues. The trim removed 5 bases at V and 0 bases at J, leaving 8 bases unmatched. CDR3 nucleotides: TGTGCCAGCAGCGCCGGACTAGCGGGGGCCCCTAGCACAGATACGCAGTATTTT. Translating it yields CASSAGLAGAPSTDTQYF.

The gene calls are TRBV13 and TRBJ2-7; 8 bases agree with TRBD1. This CDR3 has 14 residues. The V and J ends lost 5 bases and 1 base, in that order; junction bases with no gene match: 4. From germline, CDR1 is PRHDT and CDR2 FYEKMQ (reference sequence). This chain's CDR3 is CASSRDRLSYEQYF. As DNA, the CDR3 is TGTGCCAGCAGCCGGGACAGGTTGTCCTACGAGCAGTACTTC. Based on the CDR3 plus reference TRBV13 and TRBJ2-7, the full variable domain is AAGVIQSPRHLIKEKRETATLKCYPIPRHDTVYWYQQGPGQDPQFLISFYEKMQSDKGSIPDRFSAQQFSDYHSELNMSSLELGDSALYFCASSRDRLSYEQYFGPGTRLTVT.